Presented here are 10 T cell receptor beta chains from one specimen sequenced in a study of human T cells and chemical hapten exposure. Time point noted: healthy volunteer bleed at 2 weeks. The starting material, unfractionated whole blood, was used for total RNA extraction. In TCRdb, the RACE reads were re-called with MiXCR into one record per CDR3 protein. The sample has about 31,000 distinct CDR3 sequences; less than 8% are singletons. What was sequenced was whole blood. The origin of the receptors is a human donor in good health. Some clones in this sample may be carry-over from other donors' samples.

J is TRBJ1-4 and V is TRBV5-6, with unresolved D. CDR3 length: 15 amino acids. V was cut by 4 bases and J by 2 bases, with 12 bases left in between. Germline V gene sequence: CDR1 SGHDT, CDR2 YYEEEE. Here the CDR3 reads CASSQSWRTNEKLFF. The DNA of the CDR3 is TGTGCCAGCAGCCAAAGCTGGAGGACTAATGAAAAACTGTTTTTT.

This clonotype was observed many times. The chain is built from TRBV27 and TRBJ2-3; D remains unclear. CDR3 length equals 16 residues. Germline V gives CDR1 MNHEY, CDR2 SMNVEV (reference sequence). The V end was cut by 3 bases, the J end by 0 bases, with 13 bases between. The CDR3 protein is CASSFSTRPSTDTQYF. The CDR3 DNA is TGTGCCAGCAGTTTTTCTACCCGGCCTAGCACAGATACGCAGTATTTT.

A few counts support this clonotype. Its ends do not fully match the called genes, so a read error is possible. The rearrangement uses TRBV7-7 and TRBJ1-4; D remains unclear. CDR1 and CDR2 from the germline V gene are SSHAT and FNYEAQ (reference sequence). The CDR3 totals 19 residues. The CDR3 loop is CASSLILDEQTSTNERLFF. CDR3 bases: TGTGCCAGCAGCTTAATACTGGATGAACAGACATCTACTAATGAAAGACTGTTTTTT.

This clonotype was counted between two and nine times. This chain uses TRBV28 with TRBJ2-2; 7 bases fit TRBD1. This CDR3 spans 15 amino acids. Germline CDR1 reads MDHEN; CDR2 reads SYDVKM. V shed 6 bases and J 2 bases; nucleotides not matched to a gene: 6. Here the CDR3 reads CASSMTGINTGELFF. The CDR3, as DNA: TGTGCCAGCAGCATGACAGGGATAAACACCGGGGAGCTGTTTTTT.

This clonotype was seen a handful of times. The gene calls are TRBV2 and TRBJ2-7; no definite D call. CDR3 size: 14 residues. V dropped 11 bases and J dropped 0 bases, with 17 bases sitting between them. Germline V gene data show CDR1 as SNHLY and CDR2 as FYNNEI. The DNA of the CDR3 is TGTGCCTGCATAGAATTTCTTCACTCCTACGAGCAGTACTTC. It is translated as CACIEFLHSYEQYF.

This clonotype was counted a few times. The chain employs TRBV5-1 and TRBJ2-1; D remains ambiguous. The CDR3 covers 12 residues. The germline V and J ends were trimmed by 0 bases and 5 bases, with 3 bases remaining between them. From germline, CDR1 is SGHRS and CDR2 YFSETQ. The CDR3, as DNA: TGCGCCAGCAGCTTGGGGGACAATGAGCAGTTCTTC. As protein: CASSLGDNEQFF. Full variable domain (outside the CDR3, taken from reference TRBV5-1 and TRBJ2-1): KAGVTQTPRYLIKTRGQQVTLSCSPISGHRSVSWYQQTPGQGLQFLFEYFSETQRNKGNFPGRFSGRQFSNSRSEMNVSTLELGDSALYLCASSLGDNEQFFGPGTRLTVL.

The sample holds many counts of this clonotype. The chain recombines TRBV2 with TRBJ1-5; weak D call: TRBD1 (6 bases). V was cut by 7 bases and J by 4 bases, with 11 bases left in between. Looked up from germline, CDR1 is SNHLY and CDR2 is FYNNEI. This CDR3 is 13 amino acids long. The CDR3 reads CASKGQNNQPQHF. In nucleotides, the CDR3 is TGTGCCAGCAAAGGACAGAATAATCAGCCCCAGCATTTT.

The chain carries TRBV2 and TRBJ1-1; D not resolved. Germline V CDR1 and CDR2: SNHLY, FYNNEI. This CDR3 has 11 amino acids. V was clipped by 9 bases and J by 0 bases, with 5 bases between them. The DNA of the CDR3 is TGTGCCAGTCGATTGAACACTGAAGCTTTCTTT. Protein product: CASRLNTEAFF.

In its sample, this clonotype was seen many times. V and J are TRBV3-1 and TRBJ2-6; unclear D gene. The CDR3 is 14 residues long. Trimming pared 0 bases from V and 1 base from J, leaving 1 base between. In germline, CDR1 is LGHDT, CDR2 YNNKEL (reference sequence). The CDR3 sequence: CASSQDSGANVLTF. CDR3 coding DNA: TGTGCCAGCAGCCAAGATTCTGGGGCCAACGTCCTGACTTTC.

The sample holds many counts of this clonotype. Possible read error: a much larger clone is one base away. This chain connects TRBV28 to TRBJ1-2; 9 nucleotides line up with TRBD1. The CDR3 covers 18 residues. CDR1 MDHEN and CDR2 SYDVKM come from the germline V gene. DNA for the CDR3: TGTGCCAGCAGTTTATTACGGGACAGGGCAGCGCTAAACTATGGCGACACCTTC. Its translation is CASSLLRDRAALNYGDTF.